This record looks at one TCR beta chain sequence and its context. The antigen is undetermined. The source of the sample is a study of cytomegalovirus exposure and HLA in healthy donors. The CDR3 has 13 residues. CDR1 and CDR2 (germline): SGHDT, YYEEEE. The V segment lost 2 bases and the J segment 2 bases; nucleotides outside the gene matches: 1. Study conclusions and caveats: In vitro checks showed that a few CMV-associated chains really do target CMV antigens.

The PCR made use of 60 Vbeta and 13 Jbeta primers. Method: immunoSEQ multiplex PCR; TCRdb's copy keeps in-frame clones and lacks some. The repertoire table contains about 170,000 clones. The TCR comes from a woman aged 60-75 years in good health and CMV-seronegative. The sample consisted of PBMCs. The gene calls are TRBV5-6 and TRBJ2-7, with 7 nucleotides matching TRBD1. CDR3 in amino acids: CASSFGTAYEQYF. The CDR3 region has the DNA TGTGCCAGCAGCTTCGGGACAGCCTACGAGCAGTACTTC.